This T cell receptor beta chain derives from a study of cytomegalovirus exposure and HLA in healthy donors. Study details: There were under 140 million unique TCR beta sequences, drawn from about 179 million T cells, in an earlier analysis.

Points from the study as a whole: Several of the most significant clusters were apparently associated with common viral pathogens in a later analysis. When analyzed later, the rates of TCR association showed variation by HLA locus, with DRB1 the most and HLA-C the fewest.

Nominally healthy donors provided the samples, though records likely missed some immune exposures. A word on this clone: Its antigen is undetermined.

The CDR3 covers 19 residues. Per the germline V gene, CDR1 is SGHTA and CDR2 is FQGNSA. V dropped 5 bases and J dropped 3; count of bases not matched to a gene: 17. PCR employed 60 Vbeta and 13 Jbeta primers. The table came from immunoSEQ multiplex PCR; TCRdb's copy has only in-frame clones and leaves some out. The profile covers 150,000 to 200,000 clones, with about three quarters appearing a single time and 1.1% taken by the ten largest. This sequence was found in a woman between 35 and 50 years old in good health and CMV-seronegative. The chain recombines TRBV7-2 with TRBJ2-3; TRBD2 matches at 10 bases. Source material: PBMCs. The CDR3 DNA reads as TGTGCCAGCAGCCTCAGCCCCCCCTCTAGCGGGAGTAGGACAGATACGCAGTATTTT. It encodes CASSLSPPSSGSRTDTQYF.